These 17 T cell receptor beta chains were all obtained from the same sample, sequenced in a study of early T cells in non-severe SARS-CoV-2 infection. TCRdb re-derived calls from the 5' RACE reads in MiXCR, one entry per CDR3 protein. The sample yields 50,000 to 55,000 distinct CDR3 sequences, about 9.1% seen once. Material for sequencing was whole blood. Receptors originate from an adult who was a healthcare worker with PCR-confirmed SARS-CoV-2 infection or an uninfected control (not recorded which).

The sample holds many counts of this clonotype. The rearrangement joins TRBV29-1 to TRBJ2-1; no definite D call. The CDR3 covers 10 residues. CDR1 and CDR2 (germline): SQVTM, ANQGSEA. The V and J ends lost 6 bases and 5 bases respectively, with 5 bases between them. Here the CDR3 reads CSVGDNEQFF. Here the CDR3 DNA reads TGCAGCGTAGGAGACAATGAGCAGTTCTTC.

The sample holds many counts of this clonotype. CDR3 in DNA: TGTGCCACTTACCCAGGGTTATGGCAGCCCCAGCATTTT. Translating gives CATYPGLWQPQHF. This rearrangement joins TRBV6-9 to TRBJ1-5; TRBD1 is a possible D gene (5 bases). V lost 10 bases, J lost 7 bases, and 17 bases lay in between. There are 13 residues in the CDR3. The V gene's germline CDR1 is MNHGY and CDR2 SVAAGI.

At least ten counts were recorded for this clonotype. This rearrangement joins TRBV5-1 to TRBJ2-1; weak D call: TRBD1 (6 bases). Germline V gene lookup returns CDR1 SGHRS and CDR2 YFSETQ. The CDR3 loop spans 13 amino acids. V was clipped by 4 bases and J by 5 bases, with 10 bases between them. The CDR3 DNA reads as TGCGCCAGCAGCATTACAGGGCACAATGAGCAGTTCTTC. Amino acid sequence: CASSITGHNEQFF.

This clonotype was counted at least ten times. The junction departs from germline at one end; a sequencing error may be responsible. The chain links TRBV6-6 to TRBJ1-5; 9 bases map to TRBD1. The CDR3 is 14 residues long. Germline V lookup: CDR1 MNHNY, CDR2 SVGAGI (reference sequence). In nucleotides, the CDR3 is TGTGCCAGCAGTCCGGGACAGGGAAATCGGCCCCAGCATTTT. It encodes CASSPGQGNRPQHF.

This clonotype showed up many times. This chain joins TRBV6-2 or TRBV6-3 and TRBJ2-1, with TRBD2 matching 9 bases. CDR1 MNHEY and CDR2 SVGEGT come from the germline V gene. The V gene end was trimmed by 11 bases and the J gene end by 5 bases; junction bases not matched to a gene: 13. The CDR3 sequence is 15 residues long. CDR3 amino acids: CAAALRREGHNEQFF. DNA for the CDR3: TGTGCCGCAGCCCTCAGGCGGGAGGGCCACAATGAGCAGTTCTTC.

This clonotype was counted many times. The CDR3 loop is CSARMGQRPYGYTF. The CDR3 region has the DNA TGCAGTGCTAGAATGGGGCAGCGCCCCTATGGCTACACCTTC. J is TRBJ1-2 and V is TRBV20-1; tentatively, D is TRBD1 (5 bases). The length of the CDR3 is 14 residues. V was cut by 2 bases and J by 4 bases, with 14 bases left in between. CDR1 and CDR2 from the germline V gene are DFQATT and SNEGSKA (reference sequence).

This clonotype was seen ten or more times. The rearrangement links TRBV5-4 to TRBJ2-7; 7 bases are a match to TRBD2. Losses at the gene ends were 4 bases for V and 6 bases for J; bases not matched to a gene: 13. CDR1 SGHNT and CDR2 YYREEE come from the germline V gene (reference sequence). The CDR3 has 15 amino acids. This CDR3 is CASSRWGAGRPEQYF. The CDR3 coding sequence is TGTGCCAGCAGCCGATGGGGAGCGGGGAGGCCCGAGCAGTACTTC.

At least ten counts were recorded for this clonotype. The CDR3 loop reads CATSRDLAGELFF. CDR3 sequence (DNA): TGTGCCACCAGCAGGGACCTCGCCGGGGAGCTGTTTTTT. The J gene is TRBJ2-2, the V gene TRBV15; no firm D call. CDR3 size: 13 residues. The germline V and J ends were trimmed by 3 bases and 6 bases, with 8 bases remaining between them. Germline V lookup: CDR1 LNHNV, CDR2 YYDKDF (reference sequence).

This clonotype appeared many times. The CDR3 sequence is CASSIQGASNEKLFF. In DNA, the CDR3 is TGTGCCAGCAGCATACAGGGGGCATCTAATGAAAAACTGTTTTTT. This rearrangement joins TRBV5-8 to TRBJ1-4, with TRBD1 matching over 9 bases. The CDR3 is made up of 15 amino acids. CDR1 SGHTS and CDR2 YDEGEE come from the germline V gene. Trimming took 4 bases from V and 3 from J; bases not matched to a gene: 4.

J is TRBJ1-3 and V is TRBV28; D gene ambiguous. This CDR3 contains 14 residues. Germline V gene sequence: CDR1 MDHEN, CDR2 SYDVKM. V lost 3 bases to trimming and J lost 3 bases, with 9 bases between them. CDR3 region: CASSFRQIGNTIYF. The CDR3 bases are TGTGCCAGCAGTTTTCGGCAGATTGGAAACACCATATATTTT.

The sample holds many counts of this clonotype. The chain is built from TRBV10-3 and TRBJ2-1; 15 bases are a match to TRBD2. Germline V CDR1 and CDR2: ENHRY, SYGVKD. The CDR3 spans 15 residues. V gave up 4 bases and J gave up 7 bases; unmatched junction bases: 2. CDR3 residues: CAISAGTSGRNEQFF. Written as DNA, the CDR3 is TGTGCCATCAGTGCCGGGACTAGCGGGAGGAATGAGCAGTTCTTC.

This clonotype was picked up many times. V is TRBV7-2 and J is TRBJ2-3, with D maybe TRBD1 (8 bases). Germline V CDR1 and CDR2: SGHTA, FQGNSA. This CDR3 contains 16 residues. Trimming removed 5 bases at V and 4 bases at J, with 19 bases between. The CDR3 region has the DNA TGTGCCAGCAGCCAACAGGGGGGGTATGGGCCAGATACGCAGTATTTT. Translating gives CASSQQGGYGPDTQYF.

This clonotype occurred many times. This rearrangement joins TRBV20-1 to TRBJ2-7; 7 bases fit TRBD2. Germline loops: CDR1 DFQATT, CDR2 SNEGSKA (reference sequence). The CDR3 sequence is 13 residues long. Trimming took 6 bases from V and 2 from J; bases not matched to a gene: 7. The CDR3 reads CSAGRGFPYEQYF. The CDR3 DNA follows: TGCAGTGCGGGGCGGGGGTTCCCCTACGAGCAGTACTTC.

In its sample, this clonotype was seen many times. The chain has TRBV20-1 and TRBJ1-5; 7 nucleotides agree with TRBD1. V was clipped by 4 bases and J by 4 bases; unmatched bases: 7. Germline CDR1 is DFQATT and CDR2 is SNEGSKA (reference sequence). This CDR3 has 14 amino acids. This chain's CDR3 is CSATMRDSNQPQHF. The CDR3 nucleotides read TGCAGTGCTACGATGAGGGACAGTAATCAGCCCCAGCATTTT.

There are many counts of this clonotype. J is TRBJ2-1 and V is TRBV6-5; 7 bases map to TRBD1. The CDR3 consists of 14 residues. Germline values: CDR1 MNHEY, CDR2 SVGAGI. The V gene end was trimmed by 6 bases and the J gene end by 4 bases; junction bases not matched to a gene: 6. CDR3 in amino acids: CASRGTESYNEQFF. Written as DNA, the CDR3 is TGTGCCAGCAGGGGGACAGAATCATACAATGAGCAGTTCTTC.

This clonotype was observed a few times. The J gene is TRBJ2-7, the V gene TRBV7-9, with 9 bases matching TRBD1. From germline, CDR1 is SEHNR and CDR2 FQNEAQ (reference sequence). J was trimmed by 0 bases and V by 0 bases; bases with no gene match: 3. The CDR3 sequence is 16 residues long. The CDR3: CASSLAGQGYSYEQYF. In DNA, the CDR3 is TGTGCCAGCAGCTTAGCGGGACAGGGATACTCCTACGAGCAGTACTTC. The variable domain in full, with the rest retrieved from reference TRBV7-9 and TRBJ2-7, is DTGVSQNPRHKITKRGQNVTFRCDPISEHNRLYWYRQTLGQGPEFLTYFQNEAQLEKSRLLSDRFSAERPKGSFSTLEIQRTEQGDSAMYLCASSLAGQGYSYEQYFGPGTRLTVT.

The sample holds many counts of this clonotype. V gene TRBV6-2 or TRBV6-3 combines with J gene TRBJ1-5; possible D gene TRBD1, 5 bases. The ends were cut back, 0 bases at V and 0 bases at J, with 15 bases in the middle. This CDR3 spans 18 amino acids. Germline V lookup: CDR1 MNHEY, CDR2 SVGEGT. The CDR3 DNA reads as TGTGCCAGCAGTTACTCGACCGACAGACTTTATAGCAATCAGCCCCAGCATTTT. This gives the protein CASSYSTDRLYSNQPQHF.